This TCR beta chain was sequenced in a study of CXCR3-negative and CXCR3-positive naive CD8 T cells. Whole-study context: The libraries yielded 120 million to 150 million TRB reads, about 1.5 +/- 0.3 million each.

The CDR3 contains 15 residues. Germline V lookup: CDR1 LNHDA, CDR2 SQIVND (reference sequence). The authors prepared UMI-labeled TRB cDNA libraries by 5' RACE. TCRdb reprocessed the 5' RACE reads, keeping one entry per CDR3 protein, no DNA. This sample contains over 70,000 distinct CDR3 sequences. The chain uses TRBV19 and TRBJ2-1; the TCRdb D gene call, TRBD1, has no DNA to confirm it. The material sequenced was naive CXCR3- CD8+ T cells from blood. Subset defined: CD45RO-CCR7+CD27+CD95- naive CD8+ T cells lacking CXCR3 (TNR3-). The sequence came from a human donor in good health. Some clones in this sample may be carry-over from other donors' samples. CDR3 sequence reads: CASSITRQGVDEQFF.